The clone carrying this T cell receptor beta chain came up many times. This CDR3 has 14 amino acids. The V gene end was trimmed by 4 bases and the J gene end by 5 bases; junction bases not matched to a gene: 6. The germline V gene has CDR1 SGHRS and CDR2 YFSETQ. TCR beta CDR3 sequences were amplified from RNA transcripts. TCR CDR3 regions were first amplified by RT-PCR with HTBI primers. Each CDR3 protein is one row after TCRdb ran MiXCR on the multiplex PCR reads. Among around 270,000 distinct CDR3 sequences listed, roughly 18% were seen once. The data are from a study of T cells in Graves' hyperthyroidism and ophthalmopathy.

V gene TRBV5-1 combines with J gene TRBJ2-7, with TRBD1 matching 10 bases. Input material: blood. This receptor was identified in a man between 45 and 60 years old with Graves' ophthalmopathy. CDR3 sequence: CASSLRDRGHEQYF. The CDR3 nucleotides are TGCGCCAGCAGCCTCCGGGACAGGGGACACGAGCAGTACTTC. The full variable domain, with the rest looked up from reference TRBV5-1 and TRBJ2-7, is KAGVTQTPRYLIKTRGQQVTLSCSPISGHRSVSWYQQTPGQGLQFLFEYFSETQRNKGNFPGRFSGRQFSNSRSEMNVSTLELGDSALYLCASSLRDRGHEQYFGPGTRLTVT.